Listed below are T cell receptor beta chains from one sample, sequenced in a study of T cell changes during pregnancy in multiple sclerosis. Clones were read by immunoSEQ multiplex PCR, and TCRdb kept only the in-frame ones, dropping some. The repertoire holds 50,000 to 65,000 clones, with 90% as singletons. This specimen was peripheral blood, taken in the third trimester of pregnancy. The receptors come from a female donor in good health, enrolled as a control in a pregnancy study. CDR3s include the opening cysteine and the closing phenylalanine or tryptophan. D genes are given only for firm matches. The listing skips clone size in some rows; elsewhere it reads once, few, many or a size class.

d_gene	v_gene	abundance	j_gene	CDR3aa	CDR3nt
NA	TRBV4-1	NA	TRBJ1-5	CASSQDPSVFMPQHF	TGCGCCAGCAGCCAAGATCCCTCGGTATTCATGCCCCAGCATTTT
NA	TRBV5-4	NA	TRBJ2-7	CASSERGATYEQYF	TGTGCCAGCAGCGAAAGGGGCGCGACCTACGAGCAGTACTTC
NA	TRBV18	NA	TRBJ2-7	CASWGGRDEQYF	TGTGCCAGCTGGGGGGGCCGTGACGAGCAGTACTTC
NA	TRBV27	NA	TRBJ2-5	CASSLRGGETQYF	TGTGCCAGCAGTTTAAGGGGGGGAGAGACCCAGTACTTC
NA	TRBV7-8	once	TRBJ2-5	CASSLTQQETQYF	TGTGCCAGCAGCTTAACCCAGCAAGAGACCCAGTACTTC
NA	TRBV6-1	once	TRBJ1-2	CASSEGGSSFYGYTF	TGTGCCAGCAGTGAAGGAGGCAGTTCTTTCTATGGCTACACCTTC
NA	TRBV12-5	NA	TRBJ2-3	CASDENGDTQYF	TGTGCTAGTGACGAGAACGGGGATACGCAGTATTTT
TRBD1	TRBV5-8	NA	TRBJ1-5	CASSLETGASQPQHF	TGTGCCAGCAGCTTGGAGACAGGGGCAAGTCAGCCCCAGCATTTT
TRBD2	TRBV2	NA	TRBJ2-1	CASNTREKHEQFF	TGTGCCAGCAATACGCGGGAGAAACATGAGCAGTTCTTC
NA	TRBV12-5	NA	TRBJ1-5	CASGTATWGQPQHF	TGTGCTAGTGGTACCGCGACATGGGGCCAGCCCCAGCATTTT
NA	TRBV29-1	NA	TRBJ1-4	CSVGTPEKLFF	TGCAGCGTGGGGACACCGGAAAAACTGTTTTTT
NA	TRBV28	NA	TRBJ2-5	CASSFRVRETQYF	TGTGCCAGCAGTTTCCGGGTTCGAGAGACCCAGTACTTC
NA	TRBV12-5	NA	TRBJ2-1	CASGPGLGGRNEQFF	TGTGCTAGTGGCCCCGGGCTGGGGGGGCGAAATGAGCAGTTCTTC
NA	TRBV28	NA	TRBJ2-7	CASSLGPPGRYF	TGTGCCAGCAGTTTGGGACCCCCCGGGAGGTACTTC
TRBD2	TRBV7-7	NA	TRBJ2-3	CASSLGLAVTDTQYF	TGTGCCAGCAGCTTAGGACTAGCGGTGACAGATACGCAGTATTTT
TRBD2	TRBV4-2	NA	TRBJ2-7	CASSQDLTSGSNEQYF	TGTGCCAGCAGCCAAGATCTTACCAGCGGGAGCAACGAGCAGTACTTC
NA	TRBV19	NA	TRBJ1-1	CASSIPGSRNTEAFF	TGTGCCAGTAGTATCCCGGGGTCCAGGAACACTGAAGCTTTCTTT
NA	TRBV30	NA	TRBJ1-3	CAWGGAVRSGNTIYF	TGTGCCTGGGGGGGGGCAGTCCGCTCTGGAAACACCATATATTTT
TRBD2	TRBV5-1	NA	TRBJ2-3	CASSPGLAGGITDTQYF	TGCGCCAGCAGCCCGGGACTAGCGGGGGGGATCACAGATACGCAGTATTTT
TRBD1	TRBV18	NA	TRBJ1-2	CASSRDRGFYGYTF	TGTGCCAGCTCACGGGACAGGGGATTCTATGGCTACACCTTC
TRBD1	TRBV9	few	TRBJ1-4	CASSLRTGGEKLFF	TGTGCCAGCAGCTTAAGGACAGGGGGGGAAAAACTGTTTTTT
NA	TRBV6-1	once	TRBJ1-5	CASSEAGARPQHF	TGTGCCAGCAGTGAAGCGGGGGCCCGGCCCCAGCATTTT
TRBD1	TRBV2	NA	TRBJ1-4	CASRTRDSREKLFF	TGTGCCAGCAGAACCCGGGACAGCCGGGAAAAACTGTTTTTT
NA	TRBV29-1	NA	TRBJ1-1	CSVEFNSGPEAFF	TGCAGCGTTGAATTTAATTCAGGGCCGGAAGCTTTCTTT
NA	TRBV7-2	NA	TRBJ1-3	CASSLVRGNTIYF	TGTGCCAGCAGCTTAGTCAGGGGAAACACCATATATTTT
TRBD1	TRBV19	NA	TRBJ1-5	CASSSYGTGGGSNQPQHF	TGTGCCAGTAGTAGTTACGGGACAGGGGGCGGAAGCAATCAGCCCCAGCATTTT
TRBD2	TRBV7-7	NA	TRBJ2-1	CASSLGTSFPYNEQFF	TGTGCCAGCAGCTTAGGGACTAGTTTTCCCTACAATGAGCAGTTCTTC
TRBD1	TRBV6-6	NA	TRBJ1-4	CASRLSGGAREKLFF	TGTGCCAGCAGATTATCAGGGGGCGCACGAGAAAAACTGTTTTTT
TRBD2	TRBV28	NA	TRBJ2-7	CASSWGGTSYEQYF	TGTGCCAGCAGTTGGGGAGGGACCTCCTACGAGCAGTACTTC
TRBD1	TRBV6-5	few	TRBJ2-1	CASSSGQGGEQFF	TGTGCCAGCAGTTCCGGACAGGGTGGTGAGCAGTTCTTC
TRBD2	TRBV11-3	NA	TRBJ2-1	CASTATGGSDYNEQFF	TGTGCCAGCACAGCGACGGGGGGGTCCGATTACAATGAGCAGTTCTTC